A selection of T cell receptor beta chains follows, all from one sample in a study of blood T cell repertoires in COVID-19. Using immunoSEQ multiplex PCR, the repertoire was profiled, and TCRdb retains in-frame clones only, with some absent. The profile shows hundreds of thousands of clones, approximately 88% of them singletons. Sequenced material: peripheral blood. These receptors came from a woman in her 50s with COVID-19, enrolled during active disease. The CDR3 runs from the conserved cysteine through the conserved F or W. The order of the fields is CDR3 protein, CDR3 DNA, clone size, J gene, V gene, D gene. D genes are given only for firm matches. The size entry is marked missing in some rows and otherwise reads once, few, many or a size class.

CDR3aa: CASSLDGSGGADTQYF
CDR3nt: TGCGCCAGCAGCTTGGATGGTAGCGGGGGGGCAGATACGCAGTATTTT
abundance: -
j_gene: TRBJ2-3
v_gene: TRBV5-1
d_gene: TRBD2

CDR3aa: CASGLQSSYEQYF
CDR3nt: TGCGCCAGCGGGCTCCAAAGCTCCTACGAGCAGTACTTC
abundance: -
j_gene: TRBJ2-7
v_gene: TRBV10-2
d_gene: -

CDR3aa: CASSGWDRVFIAGVSYGYTF
CDR3nt: TGTGCCAGTAGTGGATGGGACAGGGTTTTTATCGCCGGGGTCAGCTATGGCTACACCTTC
abundance: few
j_gene: TRBJ1-2
v_gene: TRBV19
d_gene: TRBD1

CDR3aa: CASSIGRVSQYTDTQYF
CDR3nt: TGTGCCAGTAGTATTGGCAGGGTCAGTCAGTACACAGATACGCAGTATTTT
abundance: once
j_gene: TRBJ2-3
v_gene: TRBV19
d_gene: -

CDR3aa: CASSYSMGQGIYGYTF
CDR3nt: TGTGCCAGCAGTTACTCGATGGGACAGGGGATCTATGGCTACACCTTC
abundance: -
j_gene: TRBJ1-2
v_gene: TRBV6-5
d_gene: TRBD1

CDR3aa: CASSFGTNYNEQFF
CDR3nt: TGTGCCAGCAGCTTCGGGACAAACTACAATGAGCAGTTCTTC
abundance: -
j_gene: TRBJ2-1
v_gene: TRBV7-9
d_gene: -

CDR3aa: CASSEGSVATQHF
CDR3nt: TGTGCCAGCAGTGAAGGGAGTGTGGCGACCCAGCATTTT
abundance: -
j_gene: TRBJ1-5
v_gene: TRBV6-1
d_gene: -

CDR3aa: CATGTRGYF
CDR3nt: TGTGCCACGGGGACACGGGGATACTTC
abundance: -
j_gene: TRBJ2-7
v_gene: TRBV2
d_gene: -

CDR3aa: CASIGTDGSVGQYF
CDR3nt: TGCGCCAGCATCGGGACGGACGGGAGCGTAGGGCAGTATTTT
abundance: once
j_gene: TRBJ2-3
v_gene: TRBV10-2
d_gene: -

CDR3aa: CASAGTVPETQYF
CDR3nt: TGTGCTAGTGCAGGAACAGTCCCAGAGACCCAGTACTTC
abundance: -
j_gene: TRBJ2-5
v_gene: TRBV12-5
d_gene: -

CDR3aa: CASSQGSAGVPYEQYF
CDR3nt: TGTGCCAGCAGCCAAGGTTCAGCGGGGGTACCCTACGAGCAGTACTTC
abundance: -
j_gene: TRBJ2-7
v_gene: TRBV3-1/TRBV3-2
d_gene: TRBD2

CDR3aa: CASSLSENTQYF
CDR3nt: TGTGCCAGCAGTTTAAGTGAGAATACGCAGTATTTT
abundance: -
j_gene: TRBJ2-3
v_gene: TRBV12-3/TRBV12-4
d_gene: -

CDR3aa: CASESGTGGISEKLFF
CDR3nt: TGTGCCAGTGAATCCGGGACAGGGGGTATTAGTGAAAAACTGTTTTTT
abundance: -
j_gene: TRBJ1-4
v_gene: TRBV19
d_gene: TRBD1

CDR3aa: CAWSVSYSSYEQYF
CDR3nt: TGTGCCTGGAGTGTAAGCTACAGCTCCTACGAGCAGTACTTC
abundance: -
j_gene: TRBJ2-7
v_gene: TRBV30
d_gene: -

CDR3aa: CSVPTGGLSTDTQYF
CDR3nt: TGCAGCGTTCCGACAGGGGGCCTAAGCACAGATACGCAGTATTTT
abundance: -
j_gene: TRBJ2-3
v_gene: TRBV29-1
d_gene: TRBD1

CDR3aa: CASSQGAGVRGYTF
CDR3nt: TGCGCCAGCAGCCAAGGTGCCGGGGTCCGAGGCTACACCTTC
abundance: -
j_gene: TRBJ1-2
v_gene: TRBV4-1
d_gene: -

CDR3aa: CASSATSGRGDTQYF
CDR3nt: TGTGCCAGTAGTGCAACTAGCGGGAGAGGAGATACGCAGTATTTT
abundance: -
j_gene: TRBJ2-3
v_gene: TRBV19
d_gene: TRBD2

CDR3aa: CASSTGRANEKLFF
CDR3nt: TGTGCCAGCAGTACAGGGCGGGCTAATGAAAAACTGTTTTTT
abundance: -
j_gene: TRBJ1-4
v_gene: TRBV6-5
d_gene: -

CDR3aa: CSSMTGGDTEAFF
CDR3nt: TGCAGCTCAATGACAGGGGGGGACACTGAAGCTTTCTTT
abundance: -
j_gene: TRBJ1-1
v_gene: TRBV29-1
d_gene: TRBD1

CDR3aa: CASSLPRRGGTFDEQFF
CDR3nt: TGTGCCAGCAGCCTCCCGCGGAGGGGGGGGACTTTCGATGAGCAGTTCTTC
abundance: -
j_gene: TRBJ2-1
v_gene: TRBV7-2
d_gene: -

CDR3aa: CASLSMQVGGYYEQYF
CDR3nt: TGTGCAAGTCTCTCGATGCAAGTGGGGGGATACTACGAGCAGTACTTC
abundance: -
j_gene: TRBJ2-7
v_gene: TRBV12-2
d_gene: -

CDR3aa: CASRRGGNTEAFF
CDR3nt: TGTGCCAGCAGAAGGGGGGGGAACACTGAAGCTTTCTTT
abundance: -
j_gene: TRBJ1-1
v_gene: TRBV6-5
d_gene: -

CDR3aa: CASSYSRGWDTGELFF
CDR3nt: TGTGCCAGCAGTTACTCCAGGGGTTGGGACACCGGGGAGCTGTTTTTT
abundance: -
j_gene: TRBJ2-2
v_gene: TRBV6-5
d_gene: -

CDR3aa: CARVALGGYTF
CDR3nt: TGTGCCCGGGTGGCGTTGGGTGGCTACACCTTC
abundance: once
j_gene: TRBJ1-2
v_gene: TRBV24-1
d_gene: -

CDR3aa: CASRSDRALYGYTF
CDR3nt: TGCGCCAGCAGGAGCGACAGGGCTCTGTATGGCTACACCTTC
abundance: -
j_gene: TRBJ1-2
v_gene: TRBV5-1
d_gene: TRBD1

CDR3aa: CASGTSAGWTGGLQGYGYTF
CDR3nt: TGTGCTAGTGGTACCTCCGCGGGCTGGACAGGGGGCCTGCAGGGCTATGGCTACACCTTC
abundance: -
j_gene: TRBJ1-2
v_gene: TRBV12-5
d_gene: TRBD1

CDR3aa: CASSSDSYTEAFF
CDR3nt: TGTGCCAGCAGCTCCGACAGCTACACTGAAGCTTTCTTT
abundance: -
j_gene: TRBJ1-1
v_gene: TRBV28
d_gene: -

CDR3aa: CASSMFGTEAFF
CDR3nt: TGTGCCAGTAGTATGTTCGGCACTGAAGCTTTCTTT
abundance: -
j_gene: TRBJ1-1
v_gene: TRBV19
d_gene: -

CDR3aa: CASSYGTGGAFF
CDR3nt: TGTGCCAGCAGTTATGGGACAGGTGGGGCTTTCTTT
abundance: -
j_gene: TRBJ1-1
v_gene: TRBV6-2/TRBV6-3
d_gene: TRBD1

CDR3aa: CASSLGGSSYEQYF
CDR3nt: TGTGCCAGCAGCTTAGGAGGGAGCTCCTACGAGCAGTACTTC
abundance: -
j_gene: TRBJ2-7
v_gene: TRBV11-3
d_gene: -

CDR3aa: CASSFASGGASPGELFF
CDR3nt: TGTGCCAGCAGTTTTGCTAGCGGGGGGGCCTCCCCGGGGGAGCTGTTTTTT
abundance: -
j_gene: TRBJ2-2
v_gene: TRBV27
d_gene: TRBD2

CDR3aa: CASSQDQRQGAQDTQYF
CDR3nt: TGCGCCAGCAGCCAAGATCAGCGACAGGGGGCGCAAGATACGCAGTATTTT
abundance: -
j_gene: TRBJ2-3
v_gene: TRBV4-1
d_gene: TRBD1

CDR3aa: CASRLMGGAGNTEAFF
CDR3nt: TGTGCCAGCCGCCTCATGGGGGGGGCAGGGAACACTGAAGCTTTCTTT
abundance: -
j_gene: TRBJ1-1
v_gene: TRBV28
d_gene: -

CDR3aa: CAWSVRGVPGANVLTF
CDR3nt: TGTGCCTGGAGTGTACGGGGGGTACCTGGGGCCAACGTCCTGACTTTC
abundance: once
j_gene: TRBJ2-6
v_gene: TRBV30
d_gene: TRBD2

CDR3aa: CASSLTAGYGYTF
CDR3nt: TGTGCCAGCAGTTTAACGGCAGGGTATGGCTACACCTTC
abundance: -
j_gene: TRBJ1-2
v_gene: TRBV28
d_gene: -

CDR3aa: CASSSGMSEKLFF
CDR3nt: TGTGCCAGCAGCTCGGGGATGTCGGAAAAACTGTTTTTT
abundance: -
j_gene: TRBJ1-4
v_gene: TRBV7-9
d_gene: -

CDR3aa: CAWSVRGGGHTEAFF
CDR3nt: TGTGCCTGGAGTGTAAGGGGGGGAGGTCACACTGAAGCTTTCTTT
abundance: -
j_gene: TRBJ1-1
v_gene: TRBV30
d_gene: -

CDR3aa: CASRLQGAGYGYTF
CDR3nt: TGTGCCAGCAGACTTCAGGGGGCCGGCTATGGCTACACCTTC
abundance: once
j_gene: TRBJ1-2
v_gene: TRBV6-5
d_gene: TRBD1

CDR3aa: CASREEGDQPQHF
CDR3nt: TGTGCCAGCAGGGAGGAAGGTGATCAGCCCCAGCATTTT
abundance: -
j_gene: TRBJ1-5
v_gene: TRBV2
d_gene: -

CDR3aa: CASSPRQGVYEQYF
CDR3nt: TGTGCCAGCTCACCACGCCAGGGGGTATACGAGCAGTACTTC
abundance: -
j_gene: TRBJ2-7
v_gene: TRBV18
d_gene: TRBD1

CDR3aa: CASSLSPTSLNTEAFF
CDR3nt: TGTGCCAGCAGCTTGTCCCCTACCTCTTTGAACACTGAAGCTTTCTTT
abundance: few
j_gene: TRBJ1-1
v_gene: TRBV7-3
d_gene: -

CDR3aa: CASSSGTAPGNTIYF
CDR3nt: TGTGCCAGCTCTTCCGGGACAGCACCTGGAAACACCATATATTTT
abundance: -
j_gene: TRBJ1-3
v_gene: TRBV18
d_gene: TRBD1

CDR3aa: CASGSGGALGGELFF
CDR3nt: TGTGCCAGCGGTAGCGGGGGGGCCTTAGGCGGGGAGCTGTTTTTT
abundance: -
j_gene: TRBJ2-2
v_gene: TRBV6-5
d_gene: TRBD2

CDR3aa: CASSRGAHEQYF
CDR3nt: TGTGCCAGCAGTAGAGGTGCCCACGAGCAGTACTTC
abundance: -
j_gene: TRBJ2-7
v_gene: TRBV6-5
d_gene: -

CDR3aa: CASSLGTAYGYTF
CDR3nt: TGTGCCAGCAGCCTCGGGACAGCTTATGGCTACACCTTC
abundance: -
j_gene: TRBJ1-2
v_gene: TRBV6-6
d_gene: TRBD1

CDR3aa: CAWSQGGNQPQHF
CDR3nt: TGTGCCTGGAGTCAGGGGGGCAATCAGCCCCAGCATTTT
abundance: few
j_gene: TRBJ1-5
v_gene: TRBV30
d_gene: TRBD1

CDR3aa: CATLTGNTEAFF
CDR3nt: TGTGCCACCCTGACAGGGAACACTGAAGCTTTCTTT
abundance: -
j_gene: TRBJ1-1
v_gene: TRBV19
d_gene: -

CDR3aa: CASSQGDRRGFF
CDR3nt: TGTGCCAGCAGCCAAGGGGACAGGAGGGGTTTCTTT
abundance: -
j_gene: TRBJ1-1
v_gene: TRBV3-1/TRBV3-2
d_gene: TRBD1

CDR3aa: CASSLGAGLAGDEQYF
CDR3nt: TGTGCCAGCAGCTTAGGGGCGGGACTAGCGGGGGACGAGCAGTACTTC
abundance: once
j_gene: TRBJ2-7
v_gene: TRBV11-2
d_gene: TRBD2

CDR3aa: CASSQDLEASSGYTF
CDR3nt: TGCGCCAGCAGCCAAGATCTCGAGGCTTCCTCGGGCTACACCTTC
abundance: -
j_gene: TRBJ1-2
v_gene: TRBV4-1
d_gene: -

CDR3aa: CASSYDRSNQPQHF
CDR3nt: TGTGCCAGCAGCTACGACAGGTCCAATCAGCCTCAGCATTTT
abundance: -
j_gene: TRBJ1-5
v_gene: TRBV5-4
d_gene: -

CDR3aa: CATSNGQGSGANVLTF
CDR3nt: TGTGCCACCAGCAACGGACAGGGTTCTGGGGCCAACGTCCTGACTTTC
abundance: -
j_gene: TRBJ2-6
v_gene: TRBV15
d_gene: TRBD1

CDR3aa: CASSQDSSGARSQYF
CDR3nt: TGCGCCAGCAGCCAAGACTCTAGCGGGGCACGATCCCAGTACTTC
abundance: -
j_gene: TRBJ2-5
v_gene: TRBV4-1
d_gene: TRBD2